The 14 T cell receptor beta chains presented below share a single source sample, sequenced in a study of cytomegalovirus exposure and HLA in healthy donors. 13 Jbeta primers and 60 Vbeta primers were used for the PCR. The data were produced by immunoSEQ multiplex PCR, yet TCRdb's version contains in-frame clones alone and is incomplete. The sample lists around 140,000 clones; roughly 66% were seen once. The sample was PBMCs. The receptor source for this set is an older woman in good health and CMV-seronegative.

The chain joins TRBV6-5 to TRBJ2-7; tentative D call: TRBD2 (5 bases). The CDR3 sequence is 15 residues long. V was pared by 6 bases and J by 0 bases, with 15 bases between. Germline V lookup: CDR1 MNHEY, CDR2 SVGAGI. CDR3 protein: CASSLSPGSSYEQYF. CDR3 DNA: TGTGCCAGCAGCCTCTCCCCGGGGAGCTCCTACGAGCAGTACTTC.

This chain links TRBV19 with TRBJ1-5; D uncertain. The V end was cut by 3 bases, the J end by 4 bases, with 13 bases between. Germline V lookup: CDR1 LNHDA, CDR2 SQIVND (reference sequence). CDR3 length: 15 amino acids. CDR3 loop: CASSISEGGNQPQHF. CDR3 nucleotides: TGTGCCAGTAGTATTTCCGAGGGAGGGAATCAGCCCCAGCATTTT.

J is TRBJ2-5 and V is TRBV28; 11 nucleotides match TRBD1. Germline loops: CDR1 MDHEN, CDR2 SYDVKM. V was clipped by 3 bases and J by 5 bases; unmatched bases: 2. The CDR3 length is 14 residues. CDR3 protein: CASSFWTGGETQYF. The CDR3 nucleotides are TGTGCCAGCAGTTTTTGGACAGGGGGCGAGACCCAGTACTTC.

This clone has just one count. The gene calls are TRBV28 and TRBJ2-1, with TRBD1 matching 11 bases. V was pared by 5 bases and J by 8 bases, with 8 bases of the junction left unmatched. The CDR3 has 15 amino acids. Germline CDR1 reads MDHEN; CDR2 reads SYDVKM. The CDR3 sequence: CASSQGQGVGDEQFF. In nucleotides, the CDR3 is TGTGCCAGCAGTCAGGGACAGGGGGTGGGGGATGAGCAGTTCTTC.

This clone was found once. The chain recombines TRBV15 with TRBJ2-7; D unresolved. Germline V gives CDR1 LNHNV, CDR2 YYDKDF (reference sequence). Trimming took 0 bases from V and 5 from J, leaving 8 bases between them. This CDR3 spans 13 amino acids. This CDR3 is CATSRETRDEQYF. The DNA for the CDR3 is TGTGCCACCAGCAGAGAGACTCGCGACGAGCAGTACTTC.

The rearrangement links TRBV4-1 to TRBJ2-3, with D uncertain. Trimming pared 0 bases from V and 4 bases from J, leaving 8 bases between. The CDR3 totals 14 residues. Germline-derived CDR1 and CDR2 are MGHRA and YSYEKL. CDR3 DNA sequence: TGCGCCAGCAGCCAAGATTCAATTTCAGATACGCAGTATTTT. Translating gives CASSQDSISDTQYF.

The chain links TRBV19 to TRBJ1-2; D gene uncertain. In germline, CDR1 is LNHDA, CDR2 SQIVND (reference sequence). V was pared by 2 bases and J by 8 bases, with 9 bases between. The CDR3 has 12 residues. As DNA, the CDR3 is TGTGCCAGTAGTATATCGGCCGGGGGCTACACCTTC. It is translated as CASSISAGGYTF.

J is TRBJ2-7 and V is TRBV5-1; 7 bases line up with TRBD1. CDR3 length equals 15 residues. The germline gives CDR1 SGHRS, CDR2 YFSETQ. V shed 0 bases, J shed 0 bases, and the junction held 3 bases outside the gene matches. CDR3 DNA: TGCGCCAGCAGCTTGGGGGGACAGTCCTCCTACGAGCAGTACTTC. Residues: CASSLGGQSSYEQYF.

This chain joins TRBV7-9 and TRBJ2-7; 7 bases align to TRBD1. The germline V gene encodes CDR1 SEHNR and CDR2 FQNEAQ (reference sequence). This CDR3 contains 17 residues. The ends lost 4 bases at V and 3 bases at J; junction bases unmatched: 15. In nucleotides, the CDR3 is TGTGCCAGCAGCTCCCCTCCGACAGGGATAATTGACTACGAGCAGTACTTC. Translating it yields CASSSPPTGIIDYEQYF. Variable domain in full (rest from reference TRBV7-9 and TRBJ2-7): DTGVSQNPRHKITKRGQNVTFRCDPISEHNRLYWYRQTLGQGPEFLTYFQNEAQLEKSRLLSDRFSAERPKGSFSTLEIQRTEQGDSAMYLCASSSPPTGIIDYEQYFGPGTRLTVT.

The chain carries TRBV9 and TRBJ1-1; no firm D call. V dropped 4 bases and J dropped 1 base, with 11 bases sitting between them. CDR1 and CDR2 from the germline V gene are SGDLS and YYNGEE. CDR3 size: 14 residues. Here the CDR3 DNA reads TGTGCCAGCAGCAGCCAAGGCGGGAACACTGAAGCTTTCTTT. Protein product: CASSSQGGNTEAFF.

This clone has more than one count but fewer than ten. The chain uses TRBV7-2 and TRBJ2-1, with TRBD1 as a possible D gene (5 bases). This CDR3 is 16 amino acids long. The germline V gene has CDR1 SGHTA and CDR2 FQGNSA. Trimming left V 1 base short and J 6 bases short, with 16 bases between. The CDR3 bases are TGTGCCAGCAGCTTAGATCAGGGATTGGGATCCAATGAGCAGTTCTTC. Its translation: CASSLDQGLGSNEQFF.

This clone was found once. This chain links TRBV11-3 with TRBJ1-5; 10 nucleotides align to TRBD1. J was trimmed by 5 bases and V by 4 bases; bases with no gene match: 2. CDR1 and CDR2 from the germline V gene are SGHNT and YENEEA. This CDR3 has 14 amino acids. CDR3 DNA sequence: TGTGCCAGCAGCTGGGACAGGGGCTATCAGCCCCAGCATTTT. This encodes CASSWDRGYQPQHF.

V gene TRBV5-1 combines with J gene TRBJ1-1; D remains ambiguous. Germline-derived CDR1 and CDR2 are SGHRS and YFSETQ. The length of the CDR3 is 11 residues. V shed 1 base and J shed 7 bases, with 5 bases lying between them. For the CDR3, the DNA is TGCGCCAGCAGCTTGTCCGGTGAAGCTTTCTTT. This sequence encodes CASSLSGEAFF. Full variable domain (rest looked up from reference TRBV5-1 and TRBJ1-1): KAGVTQTPRYLIKTRGQQVTLSCSPISGHRSVSWYQQTPGQGLQFLFEYFSETQRNKGNFPGRFSGRQFSNSRSEMNVSTLELGDSALYLCASSLSGEAFFGQGTRLTVV.

V gene TRBV18 combines with J gene TRBJ1-1; D perhaps matches TRBD1 (5 bases). Germline lookup yields CDR1 KGHSH and CDR2 LQKENI. V dropped 3 bases and J dropped 2 bases, with 10 bases sitting between them. This CDR3 is built from 14 residues. CDR3 in DNA: TGTGCCAGCTCACCCAAGGACACTAACACTGAAGCTTTCTTT. Encoded protein: CASSPKDTNTEAFF.